The clone carrying this T cell receptor beta chain was seen many times. Stability of Graves' hyperthyroidism was defined as absent ophthalmopathy progression within 18 months. Newly diagnosed hyperthyroidism, duration under 2 months, in patients aged 18 to 65. Pregnant or lactating patients were excluded, as were those with uncontrolled infection or other autoimmune disease. Fresh peripheral blood, 8 to 10 ml, was the source of the PBMCs. This sample was taken from a study of T cells in Graves' hyperthyroidism and ophthalmopathy. Germline V gene lookup returns CDR1 MNHNS and CDR2 SASEGT. The V end was cut by 7 bases, the J end by 4 bases, with 19 bases between. This CDR3 is 15 amino acids long. From RNA transcripts, TCR beta CDR3 regions were amplified. A first-round RT-PCR of the TCR CDR3 used the HTBI primer set. TCRdb reprocessed the multiplex PCR reads via MiXCR and lists one record per CDR3 protein. The sample includes approximately 200,000 distinct CDR3 sequences, around 17% of them seen just once.

Sequencing used blood. The rearrangement joins TRBV6-1 to TRBJ2-5, with D tentatively TRBD1 or TRBD2 (5 bases each). The clonotype comes from a middle-aged man with Graves' hyperthyroidism. The CDR3 is CASTPNGASLETQYF. The CDR3 DNA follows: TGTGCCAGCACTCCGAACGGGGCGTCCCTAGAGACCCAGTACTTC.